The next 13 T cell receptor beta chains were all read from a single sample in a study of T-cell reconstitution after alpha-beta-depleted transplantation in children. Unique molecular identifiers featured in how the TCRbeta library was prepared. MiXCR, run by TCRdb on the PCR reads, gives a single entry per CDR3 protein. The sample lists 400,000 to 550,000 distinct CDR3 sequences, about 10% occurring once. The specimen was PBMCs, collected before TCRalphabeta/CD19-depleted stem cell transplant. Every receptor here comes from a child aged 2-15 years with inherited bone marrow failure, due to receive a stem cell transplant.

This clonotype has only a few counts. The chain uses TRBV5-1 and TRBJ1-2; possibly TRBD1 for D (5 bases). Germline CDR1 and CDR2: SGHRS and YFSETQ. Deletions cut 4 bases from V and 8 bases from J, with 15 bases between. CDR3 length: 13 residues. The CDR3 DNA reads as TGCGCCAGCAGCGGGGACGGAACGGACGGCTACACCTTC. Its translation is CASSGDGTDGYTF.

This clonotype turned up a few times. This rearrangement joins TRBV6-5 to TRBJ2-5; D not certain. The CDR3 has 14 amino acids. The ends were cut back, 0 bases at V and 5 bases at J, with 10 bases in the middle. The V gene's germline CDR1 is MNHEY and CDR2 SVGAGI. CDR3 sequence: CASSYSVGMETQYF. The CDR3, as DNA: TGTGCCAGCAGTTACTCGGTGGGGATGGAGACCCAGTACTTC.

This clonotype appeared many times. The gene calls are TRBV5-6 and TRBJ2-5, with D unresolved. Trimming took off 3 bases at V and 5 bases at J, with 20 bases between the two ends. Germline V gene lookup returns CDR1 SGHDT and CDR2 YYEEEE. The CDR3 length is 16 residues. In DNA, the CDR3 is TGTGCCAGCAGCTCCGTCGGACGAGGAGTTGGCGAGACCCAGTACTTC. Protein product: CASSSVGRGVGETQYF.

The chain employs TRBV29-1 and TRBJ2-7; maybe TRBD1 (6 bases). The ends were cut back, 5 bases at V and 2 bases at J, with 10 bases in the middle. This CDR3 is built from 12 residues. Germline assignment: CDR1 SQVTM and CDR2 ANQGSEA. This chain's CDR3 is CSVSRDTYEQYF. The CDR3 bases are TGCAGCGTTAGCCGGGACACCTACGAGCAGTACTTC.

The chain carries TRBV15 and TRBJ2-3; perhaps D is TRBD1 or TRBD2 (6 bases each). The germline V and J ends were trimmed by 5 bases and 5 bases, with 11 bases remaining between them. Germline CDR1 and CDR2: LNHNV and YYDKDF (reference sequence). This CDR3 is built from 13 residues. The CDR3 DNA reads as TGTGCCACCAGCGGGGGGCGGCTAGATACGCAGTATTTT. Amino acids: CATSGGRLDTQYF.

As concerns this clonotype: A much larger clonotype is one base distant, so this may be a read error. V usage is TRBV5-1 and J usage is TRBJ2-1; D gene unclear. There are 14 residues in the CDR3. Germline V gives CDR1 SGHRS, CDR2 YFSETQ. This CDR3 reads CASRLGSPYNEQFF. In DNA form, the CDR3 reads TGCGCCAGCCGCTTGGGATCCCCCTACAATGAGCAGTTCTTC.

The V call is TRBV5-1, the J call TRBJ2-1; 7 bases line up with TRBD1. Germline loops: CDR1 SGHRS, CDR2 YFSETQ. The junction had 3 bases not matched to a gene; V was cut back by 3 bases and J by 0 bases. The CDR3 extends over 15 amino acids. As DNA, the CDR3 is TGCGCCAGCAGCTGGGCAGGGGGCTCCTACAATGAGCAGTTCTTC. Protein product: CASSWAGGSYNEQFF.

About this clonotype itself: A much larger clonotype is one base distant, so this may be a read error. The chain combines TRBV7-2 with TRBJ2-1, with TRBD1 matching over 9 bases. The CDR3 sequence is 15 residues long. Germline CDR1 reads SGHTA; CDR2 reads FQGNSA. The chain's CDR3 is CASSRGTGNYNQQFF. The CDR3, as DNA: TGTGCCAGCAGCCGAGGGACAGGGAATTACAATCAGCAGTTCTTC.

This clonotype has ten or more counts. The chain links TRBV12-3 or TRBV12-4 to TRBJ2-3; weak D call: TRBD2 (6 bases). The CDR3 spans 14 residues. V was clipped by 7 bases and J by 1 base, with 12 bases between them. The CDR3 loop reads CASTPWEGTDTQYF. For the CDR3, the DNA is TGTGCCAGCACTCCGTGGGAGGGCACAGATACGCAGTATTTT.

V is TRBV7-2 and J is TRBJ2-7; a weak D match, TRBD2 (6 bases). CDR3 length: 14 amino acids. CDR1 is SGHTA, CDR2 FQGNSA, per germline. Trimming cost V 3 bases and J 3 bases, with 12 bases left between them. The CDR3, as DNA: TGTGCCAGCAGCTTCTCCGGGGGAGACTACGAGCAGTACTTC. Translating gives CASSFSGGDYEQYF. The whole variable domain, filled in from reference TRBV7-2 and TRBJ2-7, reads GAGVSQSPSNKVTEKGKDVELRCDPISGHTALYWYRQSLGQGLEFLIYFQGNSAPDKSGLPSDRFSAERTGGSVSTLTIQRTQQEDSAVYLCASSFSGGDYEQYFGPGTRLTVT.

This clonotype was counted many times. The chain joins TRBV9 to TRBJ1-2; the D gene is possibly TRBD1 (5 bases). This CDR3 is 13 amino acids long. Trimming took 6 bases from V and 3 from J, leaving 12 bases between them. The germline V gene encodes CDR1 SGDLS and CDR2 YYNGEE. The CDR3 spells CASKRGVDYGYTF. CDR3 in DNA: TGTGCCAGCAAACGGGGGGTCGACTATGGCTACACCTTC.

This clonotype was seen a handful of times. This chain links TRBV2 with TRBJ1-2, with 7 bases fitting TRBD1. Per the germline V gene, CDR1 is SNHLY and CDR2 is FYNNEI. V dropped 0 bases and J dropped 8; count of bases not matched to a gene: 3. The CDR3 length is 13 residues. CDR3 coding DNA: TGTGCCAGCAGTGAAGCTACAGGGGTCGGCTACACCTTC. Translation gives CASSEATGVGYTF.

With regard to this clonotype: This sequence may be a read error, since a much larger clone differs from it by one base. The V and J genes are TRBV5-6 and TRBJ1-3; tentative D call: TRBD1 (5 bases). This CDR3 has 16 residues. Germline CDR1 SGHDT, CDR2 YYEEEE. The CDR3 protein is CASSLEGSSSGNPIYF. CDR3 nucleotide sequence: TGTGCCAGCAGCTTGGAGGGGTCGAGCTCTGGAAACCCCATATATTTT.